This T cell receptor beta chain was found in a study of blood T cell repertoires in COVID-19. Study-wide background: From T cells, B-cell-depleted T cells, or PBMCs came the material, which was cDNA or gDNA.

This table comes from immunoSEQ multiplex PCR, and its TCRdb copy is limited to in-frame clones, with some not included. Here the sample spans about 280,000 clones, roughly 90% being singletons. The CDR3 extends over 16 amino acids. CDR1 and CDR2 (germline): ENHRY, SYGVKD. Deletions cut 7 bases from V and 0 bases from J, with 16 bases between. In terms of age and location, participants ranged from roughly 18 to 90 years and lived in about 25 US areas. Two negative PCRs, clearance, or symptom resolution characterized the recovered Cohort 3 donors. This sequence was found in a woman between 25 and 40 years old who had recovered from COVID-19. The sequenced sample was PBMCs or T cells enriched from blood (not recorded which). This chain connects TRBV10-3 to TRBJ1-3; D unresolved. The chain's CDR3 is CAITGLEGSSGNTIYF. The CDR3 DNA sequence: TGTGCCATCACAGGCCTCGAAGGGAGCTCTGGAAACACCATATATTTT.